Presented here are 27 T cell receptor beta chains from one specimen sequenced in a study of T cells after yellow fever vaccination. TCRdb used MiXCR to reprocess the 5' RACE reads, holding one entry per CDR3 protein. The table has approximately 85,000 distinct CDR3 sequences, 13% seen once. The source was CD8+ T cells not binding an NS4B(214-222) dextramer, sorted from PBMCs, collected 21 days after the first yellow fever vaccination. The receptor source for this set is a young man who received the YFV17D yellow fever vaccine.

The chain couples TRBV7-2 to TRBJ2-7; D is uncertain. The CDR3 runs to 13 residues. Trimming took 3 bases from V and 6 from J, leaving 12 bases between them. Germline V gives CDR1 SGHTA, CDR2 FQGNSA. CDR3 DNA sequence: TGTGCCAGCAGCTTCGCCAGACTGGGCGAGCAGTACGTC. Amino acids: CASSFARLGEQYV.

This clonotype was counted between two and nine times. V gene TRBV29-1 combines with J gene TRBJ2-3; D unclear. Per the germline V gene, CDR1 is SQVTM and CDR2 is ANQGSEA. The ends were cut back, 4 bases at V and 6 bases at J, with 5 bases in the middle. The CDR3 has 10 residues. Here the CDR3 DNA reads TGCAGCGTTGTTTGGGATACGCAGTATTTT. This translates into CSVVWDTQYF.

A few counts support this clonotype. The CDR3 sequence is CASSFGGMSAGELFF. The CDR3 DNA reads TGCGCCAGCAGCTTTGGGGGAATGAGCGCCGGGGAGCTGTTTTTT. The chain joins TRBV5-1 to TRBJ2-2, with D possibly called TRBD1 or TRBD2 (5 bases each). This CDR3 is built from 15 residues. V lost 2 bases and J 6 bases, leaving 14 bases between the germline ends. CDR1 and CDR2 from the germline V gene are SGHRS and YFSETQ.

This clonotype was found a few times. The genes are TRBV6-5 and TRBJ2-1; TRBD2 aligns across 11 bases. Trimming removed 4 bases from V and 8 bases from J; junction bases left unmatched: 7. Looked up from germline, CDR1 is MNHEY and CDR2 is SVGAGI. The CDR3 runs to 15 residues. CDR3 sequence reads: CASSSVAGGQYEQFF. The CDR3 bases are TGTGCCAGCAGTTCAGTAGCGGGGGGGCAGTATGAGCAGTTCTTC.

This clonotype was seen a few times. The CDR3 DNA reads TGTGCCAGCAGTTTAAGCGGGGGCTACGAGCAGTACGTC. Translating it yields CASSLSGGYEQYV. The chain combines TRBV27 with TRBJ2-7; TRBD2 agrees at 8 bases. The V segment lost 2 bases and the J segment 3 bases; nucleotides outside the gene matches: 0. The V gene's germline CDR1 is MNHEY and CDR2 SMNVEV (reference sequence). The CDR3 totals 13 residues.

This clonotype was detected a few times. The J gene is TRBJ2-1, the V gene TRBV11-2, with no clear D. The CDR3 loop spans 15 amino acids. The germline gives CDR1 SGHAT, CDR2 FQNNGV. Trimming pared 5 bases from V and 4 bases from J, leaving 15 bases between. In DNA form, the CDR3 reads TGTGCCAGCAGCCTACTTGCGACATCTTACAATGAGCAGTTCTTC. This gives the protein CASSLLATSYNEQFF.

The V gene is TRBV4-1, the J gene TRBJ2-6; D is ambiguous. The CDR3 contains 18 residues. Per germline, CDR1 MGHRA and CDR2 YSYEKL. Trimming left V 1 base short and J 4 bases short, with 17 bases between. The chain's CDR3 is CASSQVVLLRRGANVLTF. The CDR3 region has the DNA TGCGCCAGCAGCCAAGTTGTTCTTTTAAGGCGGGGGGCCAACGTCCTGACTTTC.

This sequence joins TRBV6-5 and TRBJ1-2, with TRBD1 matching over 8 bases. Germline V gene data show CDR1 as MNHEY and CDR2 as SVGAGI. J lost 4 bases, V lost 5 bases, and 9 bases had no gene match. The CDR3 is 15 amino acids. For the CDR3, the DNA is TGTGCCAGCAGTACCCTATGGCAGGGGGCCTATGGCTACACCTTC. Protein sequence: CASSTLWQGAYGYTF.

The V call is TRBV29-1, the J call TRBJ2-3; TRBD2 is a possible D gene (5 bases). This CDR3 is 11 amino acids long. Germline-derived CDR1 and CDR2 are SQVTM and ANQGSEA. V shed 6 bases and J shed 6 bases, with 10 bases lying between them. This chain's CDR3 is CSVDWKDTQYF. The CDR3 DNA follows: TGCAGCGTGGACTGGAAGGATACGCAGTATTTT.

The chain's CDR3 is CASSLTGTEQYV. CDR3 DNA: TGTGCCAGCAGCCTTACAGGGACCGAGCAGTACGTC. The V call is TRBV12-3 or TRBV12-4, the J call TRBJ2-7; perhaps TRBD1 as D (6 bases). V shed 6 bases and J shed 6 bases, with 12 bases lying between them. This CDR3 region has 12 residues.

In its sample, this clonotype was seen a few times. The chain has TRBV12-3 or TRBV12-4 and TRBJ2-7, with TRBD1 identical over 7 bases. J lost 7 bases, V lost 3 bases, and 18 bases had no gene match. This CDR3 is 17 amino acids long. CDR3 DNA: TGTGCCAGCAGTTTGGCGGAAACAGGGGTCCAGACGTGGGAGCAGTACGTC. Its translation: CASSLAETGVQTWEQYV.

This chain connects TRBV29-1 to TRBJ2-2; tentatively, D is TRBD1 (6 bases). V was cut by 6 bases and J by 2 bases, with 7 bases left in between. This CDR3 is built from 12 residues. CDR1 and CDR2 (germline): SQVTM, ANQGSEA. The CDR3 DNA is TGCAGCGTGACAGGCAACACCGGGGAGCTGTTTTTT. This gives the protein CSVTGNTGELFF.

This clonotype was observed a handful of times. The V gene is TRBV7-9, the J gene TRBJ1-4; D unclear. CDR1 and CDR2 (germline): SEHNR, FQNEAQ (reference sequence). The CDR3 contains 17 residues. V was trimmed by 0 bases and J by 4 bases, leaving 15 bases between them. The CDR3 here is CASSLAPAGYLNEKLFF. The CDR3 DNA reads TGTGCCAGCAGCTTAGCGCCCGCAGGCTATCTTAATGAAAAACTGTTTTTT. Drawing the rest from reference TRBV7-9 and TRBJ1-4, the complete variable domain is DTGVSQNPRHKITKRGQNVTFRCDPISEHNRLYWYRQTLGQGPEFLTYFQNEAQLEKSRLLSDRFSAERPKGSFSTLEIQRTEQGDSAMYLCASSLAPAGYLNEKLFFGSGTQLSVL.

A note on this clonotype: Germline and junction disagree at one end, which may indicate a read error. The V call is TRBV11-2, the J call TRBJ2-7, with D possibly matching TRBD1 (5 bases). The germline V gene encodes CDR1 SGHAT and CDR2 FQNNGV. The CDR3 has 11 residues. The chain's CDR3 is CASTVGHEQNF. The DNA for the CDR3 is TGTGCCAGCACCGTGGGGCACGAGCAGAACTTC. Looking up the rest from reference TRBV11-2 and TRBJ2-7 gives the full variable domain: EAGVAQSPRYKIIEKRQSVAFWCNPISGHATLYWYQQILGQGPKLLIQFQNNGVVDDSQLPKDRFSAERLKGVDSTLKIQPAKLEDSAVYLCASTVGHEQNFGPGTRLTVT.

The V and J genes are TRBV6-1 and TRBJ1-2; a possible D gene is TRBD1 (6 bases). From germline, CDR1 is MNHNS and CDR2 SASEGT. The CDR3 totals 14 residues. Trimming stripped 3 bases from V and 4 bases from J, with 12 bases between. The CDR3 spells CASSEDGGGYGYTF. CDR3 in DNA: TGTGCCAGCAGTGAGGACGGGGGCGGCTATGGCTACACCTTC.

The V and J genes are TRBV6-2 or TRBV6-3 and TRBJ2-2; D gene ambiguous. The CDR3 is 13 amino acids. Trimming took 3 bases from V and 7 from J, leaving 9 bases between them. Germline V gives CDR1 MNHEY, CDR2 SVGEGT. CDR3 nucleotides: TGTGCCAGCAGTTATGTAGCCATCGGGGAGCTGTTTTTT. This translates into CASSYVAIGELFF.

In its sample, this clonotype was seen a few times. This sequence joins TRBV27 and TRBJ2-5; TRBD1 aligns across 10 bases. The CDR3 loop spans 16 amino acids. In germline, CDR1 is MNHEY, CDR2 SMNVEV (reference sequence). The V segment lost 5 bases and the J segment 3 bases; nucleotides outside the gene matches: 9. The chain's CDR3 is CASSPYQTGGEETQYF. For the CDR3, the DNA is TGTGCCAGCAGTCCCTATCAGACAGGGGGCGAAGAGACCCAGTACTTC.

The sample holds a few counts of this clonotype. The gene calls are TRBV28 and TRBJ1-1; 8 nucleotides match TRBD1. V was clipped by 3 bases and J by 5 bases; unmatched bases: 5. The CDR3 runs to 14 residues. The germline V gene encodes CDR1 MDHEN and CDR2 SYDVKM. CDR3 DNA: TGTGCCAGCAGTTTTCAGGGGGCGAGGACTGAAGCTTTCTTT. Its protein product is CASSFQGARTEAFF. Supplemented by reference TRBV28 and TRBJ1-1, the full variable domain reads DVKVTQSSRYLVKRTGEKVFLECVQDMDHENMFWYRQDPGLGLRLIYFSYDVKMKEKGDIPEGYSVSREKKERFSLILESASTNQTSMYLCASSFQGARTEAFFGQGTRLTVV.

The genes are TRBV27 and TRBJ2-7; tentatively, D is TRBD2 (6 bases). CDR3 size: 13 residues. V gave up 6 bases and J gave up 5 bases, with 14 bases separating them. CDR1 is MNHEY and CDR2 is SMNVEV in the germline V gene (reference sequence). CDR3 residues: CASSGIGGDEQYF. Here the CDR3 DNA reads TGTGCCAGCAGCGGAATCGGGGGAGACGAGCAGTACTTC.

The chain uses TRBV4-3 and TRBJ2-7; D tentatively reads TRBD1 or TRBD2 (7 bases each). The CDR3 runs 16 residues. The germline CDR1 and CDR2 sequences are LGHNA and YSLEER. V dropped 3 bases and J dropped 4 bases, with 19 bases sitting between them. CDR3 in amino acids: CASSQTDREGFYEQYF. The CDR3 DNA follows: TGCGCCAGCAGCCAGACAGACAGGGAGGGATTTTACGAGCAGTACTTC.

The chain employs TRBV10-3 and TRBJ2-1; TRBD1 aligns across 9 bases. Germline trimming cut 3 bases from V and 8 bases from J; bases unmatched to any gene: 11. The CDR3 is made up of 16 amino acids. The germline V gene encodes CDR1 ENHRY and CDR2 SYGVKD. The CDR3: CAISENAPGQGYEQFF. In DNA, the CDR3 is TGTGCCATCAGTGAAAACGCGCCGGGACAGGGCTATGAGCAGTTCTTC.

This clonotype was found a few times. The chain has TRBV4-3 and TRBJ2-1; TRBD1 matches at 9 bases. Germline CDR1 LGHNA, CDR2 YSLEER. This CDR3 comprises 16 residues. V dropped 0 bases and J dropped 10; count of bases not matched to a gene: 10. In DNA form, the CDR3 reads TGCGCCAGCAGCCAAGATTGGGGTGGACAGGGGCGGGAGCAGTTCTTC. Translation: CASSQDWGGQGREQFF.

The CDR3 region is CASSGRRVLDTGELFF. CDR3 DNA sequence: TGTGCCAGCAGCGGGAGGCGGGTTCTCGACACCGGGGAGCTGTTTTTT. The chain has TRBV11-2 and TRBJ2-2; perhaps TRBD2 as D (6 bases). With 5 bases removed from V and 3 bases from J, the gap between germline ends came to 16 bases. From germline, CDR1 is SGHAT and CDR2 FQNNGV. This CDR3 has 16 residues. Drawing the rest from reference TRBV11-2 and TRBJ2-2, the complete variable domain is EAGVAQSPRYKIIEKRQSVAFWCNPISGHATLYWYQQILGQGPKLLIQFQNNGVVDDSQLPKDRFSAERLKGVDSTLKIQPAKLEDSAVYLCASSGRRVLDTGELFFGEGSRLTVL.

This clonotype occurred a few times. The chain links TRBV7-9 to TRBJ2-1, with a possible D match to TRBD2 (7 bases). With 5 bases removed from V and 3 bases from J, the gap between germline ends came to 17 bases. The CDR3 extends over 16 amino acids. Germline assignment: CDR1 SEHNR and CDR2 FQNEAQ (reference sequence). DNA for the CDR3: TGTGCCAGCAGCCCCGGAGAGGGGGGGCTCTACAATGAGCAGTTCTTC. This translates into CASSPGEGGLYNEQFF.

This clonotype has a handful of counts. V gene TRBV28 combines with J gene TRBJ2-4; the match to TRBD2 covers 8 bases. This CDR3 spans 16 amino acids. Germline assignment: CDR1 MDHEN and CDR2 SYDVKM. J lost 4 bases, V lost 1 base, and 6 bases had no gene match. This chain's CDR3 is CASSLFSAGDKNIQYF. The CDR3 region has the DNA TGTGCCAGCAGTTTATTTTCAGCGGGGGATAAAAACATTCAGTACTTC.

With respect to this clonotype: A much larger clonotype is one base distant, so this may be a read error. The genes are TRBV7-6 and TRBJ1-4; D is ambiguous. Germline V gives CDR1 SGHVS, CDR2 FNYEAQ. V lost 7 bases to trimming and J lost 8 bases, with 23 bases between them. This CDR3 region has 16 residues. In DNA, the CDR3 is TGTGCCAGCACTCGTTTTCGGAAGGGTATGAGAGAAAAACTGTTTTTT. Protein sequence: CASTRFRKGMREKLFF.

Notes on this clonotype: Compared with germline, one end of the junction differs, possibly owing to a read error. The chain carries TRBV7-9 and TRBJ1-3; D uncertain. Looked up from germline, CDR1 is SEHNR and CDR2 is FQNEAQ (reference sequence). CDR3 length: 16 residues. CDR3 region: CDSSQNPMSPGNTIYF. CDR3 sequence (DNA): TGTGACAGCAGCCAGAACCCGATGTCCCCTGGAAACACCATATATTTT. Based on the CDR3 plus reference TRBV7-9 and TRBJ1-3, the full variable domain is DTGVSQNPRHKITKRGQNVTFRCDPISEHNRLYWYRQTLGQGPEFLTYFQNEAQLEKSRLLSDRFSAERPKGSFSTLEIQRTEQGDSAMYLCDSSQNPMSPGNTIYFGEGSWLTVV.